One sample yielded the 30 T cell receptor beta chains listed below, sequenced in a study of T cells in Graves' hyperthyroidism and ophthalmopathy. There were TCR beta CDR3 regions amplified from RNA transcripts. Initially, a first-round RT-PCR of the TCR CDR3 employed the HTBI primer set. MiXCR, applied by TCRdb to the multiplex PCR reads, yields one record per CDR3 protein. The data contain fewer than 350,000 distinct CDR3 sequences, around 20% of them singletons. The source material was blood. The receptor set was obtained from a woman aged 45-59 years with Graves' hyperthyroidism.

This clonotype was seen repeatedly, ten times or more. The chain is built from TRBV29-1 and TRBJ2-7; 14 bases are a match to TRBD2. This CDR3 is 14 amino acids long. V shed 6 bases, J shed 6 bases, and the junction held 7 bases outside the gene matches. Germline V gene data show CDR1 as SQVTM and CDR2 as ANQGSEA. The CDR3 here is CSVTGTSGSREQYF. The CDR3 bases are TGCAGCGTCACAGGGACTAGCGGGAGTCGCGAGCAGTACTTC.

This clonotype showed up just a few times. The genes are TRBV5-1 and TRBJ2-2, with D tentatively TRBD1 (5 bases). This CDR3 region has 14 residues. CDR1 is SGHRS and CDR2 is YFSETQ in the germline V gene. Deletions cut 6 bases from V and 3 bases from J, with 12 bases between. This CDR3 reads CASTAGPDTGELFF. The CDR3 DNA is TGCGCCAGCACGGCAGGGCCGGACACCGGGGAGCTGTTTTTT. The whole variable domain, remainder taken from reference TRBV5-1 and TRBJ2-2, is KAGVTQTPRYLIKTRGQQVTLSCSPISGHRSVSWYQQTPGQGLQFLFEYFSETQRNKGNFPGRFSGRQFSNSRSEMNVSTLELGDSALYLCASTAGPDTGELFFGEGSRLTVL.

The CDR3 DNA reads as TGTGCCATCACTCGAGGGGGGCCGTTTAAGGGCAATGAGCAGTTCTTC. Protein: CAITRGGPFKGNEQFF. V and J are TRBV10-3 and TRBJ2-1; perhaps D is TRBD1 or TRBD2 (6 bases each). The CDR3 extends over 16 amino acids. Germline lookup yields CDR1 ENHRY and CDR2 SYGVKD. The ends were cut back, 7 bases at V and 6 bases at J, with 22 bases in the middle.

V and J are TRBV5-1 and TRBJ2-5; 11 positions agree with TRBD1. J gave up 4 bases and V 4 bases, and 3 bases lay outside the gene matches. The CDR3 is 14 amino acids. Germline CDR1 SGHRS, CDR2 YFSETQ. DNA of the CDR3: TGCGCCAGCAGCGAGGGACAGGGGGGAGAGACCCAGTACTTC. It codes for CASSEGQGGETQYF.

This clonotype was counted at least ten times. The chain recombines TRBV3-1 with TRBJ1-4; tentatively, D is TRBD1 (5 bases). This CDR3 has 14 residues. Germline-derived CDR1 and CDR2 are LGHDT and YNNKEL (reference sequence). V shed 6 bases and J shed 0 bases, with 8 bases lying between them. CDR3 amino acids: CASSQTATNEKLFF. The CDR3 DNA reads as TGTGCCAGCAGTCAGACAGCAACTAATGAAAAACTGTTTTTT.

A note on this clonotype: As the CDR3 is not closed by the conserved phenylalanine or tryptophan, this likely results from a read error. This chain uses TRBV5-1 with TRBJ2-1; no clear D. The CDR3 has 19 residues. Trimming pared 0 bases from V and 0 bases from J, leaving 19 bases between. From germline, CDR1 is SGHRS and CDR2 YFSETQ. The CDR3 sequence: CASSLEVRLQSSSYNEQFL. CDR3 coding DNA: TGCGCCAGCAGCTTGGAGGTCCGGCTACAATCCAGCTCCTACAATGAGCAGTTCCTC.

This clonotype occurred many times. Here the CDR3 reads CSASRPTRTVETQYF. CDR3 coding DNA: TGCAGTGCTAGCCGCCCGACTAGGACGGTCGAGACCCAGTACTTC. The chain employs TRBV20-1 and TRBJ2-5, with a possible D match to TRBD2 (6 bases). This CDR3 has 15 residues. Deletions cut 3 bases from V and 5 bases from J, with 19 bases between. Per germline, CDR1 DFQATT and CDR2 SNEGSKA (reference sequence).

This clonotype was counted many times. The chain uses TRBV2 and TRBJ2-1, with 12 bases lining up with TRBD2. CDR1 SNHLY and CDR2 FYNNEI come from the germline V gene. The CDR3 length is 15 residues. Unmatched junction bases numbered 7, after V lost 5 bases and J lost 8 bases. The CDR3 DNA is TGTGCCAGCAGTCTCCGGACTAGCGGGAACGATGAGCAGTTCTTC. Protein: CASSLRTSGNDEQFF.

The chain carries TRBV29-1 and TRBJ2-3; D perhaps matches TRBD2 (6 bases). Between the trimmed V and J ends, which lost 8 bases and 5 bases, there was a span of 23 bases. CDR3 size: 15 residues. The germline gives CDR1 SQVTM, CDR2 ANQGSEA. As DNA, the CDR3 is TGCAGCACCCGGCAGCCAGCGGTGGAGGGAGATACGCAGTATTTT. Residues: CSTRQPAVEGDTQYF.

This clonotype was recorded many times. The chain couples TRBV5-6 to TRBJ2-1; 12 nucleotides agree with TRBD2. Per the germline V gene, CDR1 is SGHDT and CDR2 is YYEEEE. The V and J ends lost 0 bases and 6 bases, in that order; junction bases with no gene match: 4. The CDR3 has 16 residues. The CDR3 loop reads CASSLGPSGRANEQFF. The CDR3 DNA is TGTGCCAGCAGCTTGGGTCCTAGCGGGAGGGCCAATGAGCAGTTCTTC.

The gene calls are TRBV9 and TRBJ2-7; either TRBD1 or TRBD2 may supply D (5 bases each). The CDR3 totals 15 residues. Germline lookup yields CDR1 SGDLS and CDR2 YYNGEE. The V gene lost 0 bases and the J gene lost 6 bases, with 16 bases spanning the gap. The CDR3 nucleotides are TGTGCCAGCAGCGTAGAGGGGACCGCGAACTGCGAGCAGTACTTC. Protein: CASSVEGTANCEQYF.

This clonotype appeared a few times. The chain links TRBV6-5 to TRBJ2-7; the D is unclear. The CDR3 covers 12 residues. Trimming cost V 0 bases and J 5 bases, with 5 bases left between them. Germline V gene sequence: CDR1 MNHEY, CDR2 SVGAGI. The CDR3 nucleotides read TGTGCCAGCAGTTACTCCGGGCACGAGCAGTACTTC. Translated, it gives CASSYSGHEQYF.

This clonotype has only a few counts. J is TRBJ2-5 and V is TRBV7-9, with TRBD2 identical over 14 bases. CDR1 is SEHNR and CDR2 is FQNEAQ in the germline V gene (reference sequence). V gave up 5 bases and J gave up 2 bases; unmatched junction bases: 10. The CDR3 has 18 residues. CDR3 coding DNA: TGTGCCAGCAGCCCAAGACTAGCGGGAGGGCCGGGTCAAGAGACCCAGTACTTC. Protein product: CASSPRLAGGPGQETQYF.

This clonotype was counted only a few times. The chain uses TRBV7-2 and TRBJ2-7; TRBD2 matches 9 bases. The CDR3 extends over 17 amino acids. Losses at the gene ends were 5 bases for V and 1 base for J; bases not matched to a gene: 12. Germline CDR1 and CDR2: SGHTA and FQGNSA. CDR3 protein: CASSTRERLADSYEQYF. CDR3 coding DNA: TGTGCCAGCAGCACTAGGGAAAGACTAGCGGATTCCTACGAGCAGTACTTC.

This clonotype was picked up many times. The chain uses TRBV9 and TRBJ1-6; the match to TRBD1 covers 11 bases. Germline V gene lookup returns CDR1 SGDLS and CDR2 YYNGEE. J lost 7 bases, V lost 3 bases, and 3 bases had no gene match. This CDR3 is built from 15 residues. Here the CDR3 reads CASSEGQGGNSPLHF. CDR3 in DNA: TGTGCCAGCAGCGAGGGACAGGGGGGGAATTCACCCCTCCACTTT.

This clonotype was counted at least ten times. The chain employs TRBV7-9 and TRBJ1-1, with D hard to call. Germline V gives CDR1 SEHNR, CDR2 FQNEAQ (reference sequence). V shed 8 bases and J shed 3 bases, with 10 bases lying between them. The length of the CDR3 is 12 residues. CDR3: CASEVTDTEAFF. CDR3 nucleotide sequence: TGTGCCAGCGAAGTGACGGACACTGAAGCTTTCTTT.

This clonotype was picked up a small number of times. The CDR3 spells CASSSRLAGESGANVLTF. The CDR3 bases are TGTGCCAGCAGTTCACGACTAGCGGGAGAATCAGGGGCCAACGTCCTGACTTTC. This chain uses TRBV6-1 with TRBJ2-6, with 12 positions matching TRBD2. J lost 4 bases, V lost 5 bases, and 9 bases had no gene match. CDR3 length equals 18 residues. The V gene's germline CDR1 is MNHNS and CDR2 SASEGT.

This clonotype was observed a handful of times. This sequence joins TRBV9 and TRBJ1-1, with D tentatively TRBD1 (6 bases). V was cut by 4 bases and J by 0 bases, with 10 bases left in between. The CDR3 runs 14 residues. Germline V gene sequence: CDR1 SGDLS, CDR2 YYNGEE. CDR3 sequence (DNA): TGTGCCAGCAGCATGGACAGCTTGAACACTGAAGCTTTCTTT. It encodes CASSMDSLNTEAFF.

This clonotype has a count of ten or more. V gene TRBV7-9 combines with J gene TRBJ2-7; possible D gene TRBD2, 5 bases. The CDR3 length is 13 residues. Germline V gives CDR1 SEHNR, CDR2 FQNEAQ (reference sequence). Trimming removed 7 bases at V and 6 bases at J, with 16 bases between. This chain's CDR3 is CASTQAAITEQYF. The CDR3 region has the DNA TGTGCCAGCACCCAAGCGGCGATTACCGAGCAGTACTTC. The full variable domain, rest sourced from reference TRBV7-9 and TRBJ2-7, is DTGVSQNPRHKITKRGQNVTFRCDPISEHNRLYWYRQTLGQGPEFLTYFQNEAQLEKSRLLSDRFSAERPKGSFSTLEIQRTEQGDSAMYLCASTQAAITEQYFGPGTRLTVT.

This clonotype was seen repeatedly, ten times or more. The V and J genes are TRBV12-3 or TRBV12-4 and TRBJ1-2; a possible D gene is TRBD1 (6 bases). Trimming cost V 4 bases and J 6 bases, with 21 bases left between them. This CDR3 region has 16 residues. The CDR3 bases are TGTGCCAGCAGTTCCACTCCACTGGACAGAATTGATGGCTACACCTTC. Its protein is CASSSTPLDRIDGYTF.

This clonotype has ten or more counts. This chain connects TRBV18 to TRBJ1-4; 9 bases fit TRBD1. CDR3 length: 16 amino acids. V shed 6 bases, J shed 3 bases, and the junction held 8 bases outside the gene matches. The germline CDR1 and CDR2 sequences are KGHSH and LQKENI. The CDR3 is CASSKTGGSANEKLFF. The CDR3 nucleotides read TGTGCCAGCTCCAAGACAGGGGGATCTGCTAATGAAAAACTGTTTTTT.

This chain connects TRBV14 to TRBJ1-1; D ambiguous. Trimming left V 4 bases short and J 0 bases short, with 12 bases between. The CDR3 covers 15 residues. CDR1 and CDR2 from the germline V gene are SGHDN and FVKESK. CDR3 nucleotide sequence: TGTGCCAGCAGCCGGGTCCGACTCCTGAACACTGAAGCTTTCTTT. Its translation: CASSRVRLLNTEAFF.

This clonotype occurred many times. The chain has TRBV27 and TRBJ1-5, with 11 bases identical to TRBD1. With V trimmed by 6 bases and J by 6 bases, 4 bases remained unmatched. CDR1 and CDR2 (germline): MNHEY, SMNVEV (reference sequence). The CDR3 contains 14 residues. DNA for the CDR3: TGTGCCAGCAGATCCGGGACAGGGGGTCAGCCCCAGCATTTT. Its protein is CASRSGTGGQPQHF.

This clonotype was seen a few times. This rearrangement joins TRBV2 to TRBJ2-4; D is ambiguous. CDR3 length equals 17 residues. The ends were cut back, 0 bases at V and 0 bases at J, with 12 bases in the middle. Germline V CDR1 and CDR2: SNHLY, FYNNEI. CDR3 nucleotide sequence: TGTGCCAGCAGTGAAGCGGAACTGGAACTAGCCAAAAACATTCAGTACTTC. Translation gives CASSEAELELAKNIQYF.

The rearrangement links TRBV9 to TRBJ1-5; 9 bases are a match to TRBD1. V lost 3 bases and J lost 0; bases outside the gene matches: 10. The V gene's germline CDR1 is SGDLS and CDR2 YYNGEE. The CDR3 sequence is 18 residues long. The CDR3 nucleotides are TGTGCCAGCAGCGGGAGGGGGGACAGGGTCTATAGCAATCAGCCCCAGCATTTT. Encoded protein: CASSGRGDRVYSNQPQHF.

V usage is TRBV5-4 and J usage is TRBJ2-7, with 7 bases identical to TRBD2. Germline assignment: CDR1 SGHNT and CDR2 YYREEE (reference sequence). CDR3 length: 13 amino acids. The V segment lost 4 bases and the J segment 5 bases; nucleotides outside the gene matches: 6. The CDR3 region is CASSPVGGHEQYF. As DNA, the CDR3 is TGTGCCAGCAGCCCGGTGGGAGGGCACGAGCAGTACTTC.

Many counts were recorded for this clonotype. The V and J genes are TRBV6-1 and TRBJ1-5, with D possibly TRBD1 on 5 matching bases. The V end lost 6 bases, the J end lost 4 bases, and 16 bases lay between the germline ends. CDR3 length equals 15 residues. Germline CDR1 and CDR2: MNHNS and SASEGT. In nucleotides, the CDR3 is TGTGCCAGCAGGCCCACAGGAGGCCCTAATCAGCCCCAGCATTTT. Translating it yields CASRPTGGPNQPQHF.

The chain is built from TRBV2 and TRBJ1-1; the match to TRBD1 covers 7 bases. The V gene end was trimmed by 6 bases and the J gene end by 7 bases; junction bases not matched to a gene: 14. The CDR3 spans 15 residues. The germline V gene encodes CDR1 SNHLY and CDR2 FYNNEI. CDR3 bases: TGTGCCAGCAGCCAAGGTCCCAGGGGGGAAGTTGAAGCTTTCTTT. Translated, it gives CASSQGPRGEVEAFF.

The V call is TRBV10-1, the J call TRBJ2-1; the D is unclear. V was trimmed by 3 bases and J by 15 bases, leaving 12 bases between them. The germline CDR1 and CDR2 sequences are WNHNN and SYGVQD (reference sequence). This CDR3 spans 11 amino acids. The CDR3 here is CASSDRAILFF. CDR3 sequence (DNA): TGCGCCAGCAGTGACCGTGCGATACTGTTCTTC.

There are many counts of this clonotype. The genes are TRBV2 and TRBJ2-7; D is possibly TRBD1 or TRBD2 (5 bases each). V shed 7 bases and J shed 6 bases, with 13 bases lying between them. From germline, CDR1 is SNHLY and CDR2 FYNNEI. CDR3 length: 12 residues. DNA of the CDR3: TGTGCCAGCAACGGGGCTCCGGGCGAGCAGTACTTC. This gives the protein CASNGAPGEQYF.